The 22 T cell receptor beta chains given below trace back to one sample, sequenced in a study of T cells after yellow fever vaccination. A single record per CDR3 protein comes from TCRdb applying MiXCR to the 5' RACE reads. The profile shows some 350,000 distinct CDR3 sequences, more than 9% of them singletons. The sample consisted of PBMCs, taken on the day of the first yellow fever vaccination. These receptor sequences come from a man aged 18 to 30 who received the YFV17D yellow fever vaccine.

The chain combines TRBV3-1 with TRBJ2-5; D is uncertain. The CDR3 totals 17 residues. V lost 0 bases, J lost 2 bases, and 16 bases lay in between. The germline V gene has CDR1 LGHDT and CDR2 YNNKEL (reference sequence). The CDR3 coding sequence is TGTGCCAGCAGCCAAGATCTGGTCGGTGGCGCACAAGAGACCCAGTACTTC. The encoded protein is CASSQDLVGGAQETQYF.

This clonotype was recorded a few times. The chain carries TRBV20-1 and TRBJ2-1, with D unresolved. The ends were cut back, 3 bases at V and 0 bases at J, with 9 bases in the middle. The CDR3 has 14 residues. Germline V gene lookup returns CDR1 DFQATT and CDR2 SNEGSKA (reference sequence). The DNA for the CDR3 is TGCAGTGCTAGTGCCACGAGCTCCTACAATGAGCAGTTCTTC. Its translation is CSASATSSYNEQFF.

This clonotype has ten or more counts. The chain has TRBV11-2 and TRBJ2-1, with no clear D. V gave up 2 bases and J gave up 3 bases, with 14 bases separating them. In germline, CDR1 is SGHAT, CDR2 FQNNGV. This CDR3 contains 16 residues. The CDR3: CASSLLSPEYYNEQFF. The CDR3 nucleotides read TGTGCCAGCAGCTTATTGTCCCCGGAGTACTACAATGAGCAGTTCTTC.

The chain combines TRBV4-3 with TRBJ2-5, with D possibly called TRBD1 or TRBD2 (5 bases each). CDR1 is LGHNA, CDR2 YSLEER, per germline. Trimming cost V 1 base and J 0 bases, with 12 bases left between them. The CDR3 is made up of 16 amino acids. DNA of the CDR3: TGCGCCAGCAGCCAAGCGGGACCATTTTACCAAGAGACCCAGTACTTC. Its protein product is CASSQAGPFYQETQYF.

The CDR3 nucleotides are TGTGCCAGCAGCTTGCGTCCCTTATACACCGGGGAGCTGTTTTTT. Its protein product is CASSLRPLYTGELFF. The rearrangement joins TRBV7-9 to TRBJ2-2, with D unclear. The V gene's germline CDR1 is SEHNR and CDR2 FQNEAQ (reference sequence). Trimming stripped 3 bases from V and 3 bases from J, with 11 bases between. The CDR3 consists of 15 residues. The full variable domain, with the rest looked up from reference TRBV7-9 and TRBJ2-2, is DTGVSQNPRHKITKRGQNVTFRCDPISEHNRLYWYRQTLGQGPEFLTYFQNEAQLEKSRLLSDRFSAERPKGSFSTLEIQRTEQGDSAMYLCASSLRPLYTGELFFGEGSRLTVL.

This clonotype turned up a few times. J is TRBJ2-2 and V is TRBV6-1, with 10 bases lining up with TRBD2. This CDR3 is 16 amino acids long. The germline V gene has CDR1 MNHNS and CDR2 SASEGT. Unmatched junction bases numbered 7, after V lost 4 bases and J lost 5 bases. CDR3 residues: CASSVSGGRFTGELFF. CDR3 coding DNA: TGTGCCAGCAGTGTTAGCGGGGGGCGGTTTACCGGGGAGCTGTTTTTT.

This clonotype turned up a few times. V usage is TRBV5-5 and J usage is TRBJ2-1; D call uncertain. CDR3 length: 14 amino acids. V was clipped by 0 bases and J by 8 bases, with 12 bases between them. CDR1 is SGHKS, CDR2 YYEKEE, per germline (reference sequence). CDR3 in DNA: TGTGCCAGCAGCTTGGGTGGGCCCCCCCATGAGCAGTTCTTC. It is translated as CASSLGGPPHEQFF. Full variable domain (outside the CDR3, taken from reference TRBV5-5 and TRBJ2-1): DAGVTQSPTHLIKTRGQQVTLRCSPISGHKSVSWYQQVLGQGPQFIFQYYEKEERGRGNFPDRFSARQFPNYSSELNVNALLLGDSALYLCASSLGGPPHEQFFGPGTRLTVL.

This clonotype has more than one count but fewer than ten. The CDR3 protein is CASSERGRGGQPQHF. The DNA of the CDR3 is TGTGCCAGCAGTGAACGGGGCAGGGGAGGACAGCCCCAGCATTTT. This sequence joins TRBV2 and TRBJ1-5, with a weak D call TRBD1 (6 bases). The CDR3 is 15 residues long. The V gene's germline CDR1 is SNHLY and CDR2 FYNNEI. Trimming cost V 2 bases and J 7 bases, with 15 bases left between them.

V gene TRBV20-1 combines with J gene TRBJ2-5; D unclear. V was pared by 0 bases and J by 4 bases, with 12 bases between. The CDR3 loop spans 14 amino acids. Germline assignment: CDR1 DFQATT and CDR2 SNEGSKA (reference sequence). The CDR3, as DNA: TGCAGTGCTAGAGAGGTGGGTTCGAGAGAGACCCAGTACTTC. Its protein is CSAREVGSRETQYF.

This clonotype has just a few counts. The DNA of the CDR3 is TGTGCCAGCAGCTTGGAACTTGGGGGAGGATTGTCCTACAATGAGCAGTTCTTC. Residues: CASSLELGGGLSYNEQFF. The V and J genes are TRBV5-5 and TRBJ2-1, with D tentatively TRBD2 (6 bases). The CDR3 covers 18 residues. V dropped 0 bases and J dropped 1 base, with 17 bases sitting between them. CDR1 and CDR2 (germline): SGHKS, YYEKEE (reference sequence).

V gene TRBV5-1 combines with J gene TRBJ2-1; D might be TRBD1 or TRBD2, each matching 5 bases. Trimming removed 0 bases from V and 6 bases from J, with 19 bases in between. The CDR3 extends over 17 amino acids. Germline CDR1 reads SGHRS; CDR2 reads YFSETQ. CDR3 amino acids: CASSLGVGGPGFNEQFF. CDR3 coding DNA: TGCGCCAGCAGCTTGGGAGTTGGGGGACCCGGGTTCAATGAGCAGTTCTTC.

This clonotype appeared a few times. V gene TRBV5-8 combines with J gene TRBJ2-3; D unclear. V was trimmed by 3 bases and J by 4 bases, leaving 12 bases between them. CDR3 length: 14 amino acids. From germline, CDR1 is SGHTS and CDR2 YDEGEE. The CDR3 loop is CASSSPLEADTQYF. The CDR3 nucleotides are TGTGCCAGCAGCTCCCCTTTAGAGGCAGATACGCAGTATTTT.

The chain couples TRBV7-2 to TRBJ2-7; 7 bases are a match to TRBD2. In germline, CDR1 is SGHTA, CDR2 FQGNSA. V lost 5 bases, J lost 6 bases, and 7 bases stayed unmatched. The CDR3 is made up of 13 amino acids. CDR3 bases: TGTGCCAGCAGCCGCCGAGCGGGGACCGAGCAGTACGTC. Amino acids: CASSRRAGTEQYV.

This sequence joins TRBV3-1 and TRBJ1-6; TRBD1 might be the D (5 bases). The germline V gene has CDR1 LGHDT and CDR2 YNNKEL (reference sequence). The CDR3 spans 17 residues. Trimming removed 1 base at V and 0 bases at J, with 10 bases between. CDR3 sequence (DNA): TGTGCCAGCAGCCAAGGTGACAGCAGCTCCTATAATTCACCCCTCCACTTT. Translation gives CASSQGDSSSYNSPLHF.

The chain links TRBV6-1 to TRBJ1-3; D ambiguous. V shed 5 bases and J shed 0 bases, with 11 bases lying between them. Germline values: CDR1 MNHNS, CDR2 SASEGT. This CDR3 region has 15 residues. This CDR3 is CASSPVASSGNTIYF. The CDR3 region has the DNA TGTGCCAGCAGTCCCGTGGCCAGCTCTGGAAACACCATATATTTT.

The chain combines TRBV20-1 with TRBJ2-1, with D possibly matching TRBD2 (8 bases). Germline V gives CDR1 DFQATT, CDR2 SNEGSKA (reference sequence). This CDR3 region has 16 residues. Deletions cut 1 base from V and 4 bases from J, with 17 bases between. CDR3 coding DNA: TGCAGTGCTAGAGTTCGGGAGGGGGCTAGGTACAATGAGCAGTTCTTC. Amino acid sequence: CSARVREGARYNEQFF.

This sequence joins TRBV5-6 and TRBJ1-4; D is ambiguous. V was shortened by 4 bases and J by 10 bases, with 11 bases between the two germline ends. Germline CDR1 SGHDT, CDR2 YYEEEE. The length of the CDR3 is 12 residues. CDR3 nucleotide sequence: TGTGCCAGCAGCCCAAGGGTTGGAAAACTGTTTTTT. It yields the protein CASSPRVGKLFF.

In nucleotides, the CDR3 is TGTGCCAGCAGCCTTAGCGGGGGGGAGGCAGATACGCAGTATTTT. Protein product: CASSLSGGEADTQYF. This rearrangement joins TRBV7-2 to TRBJ2-3; 11 bases match TRBD2. This CDR3 comprises 15 residues. V was pared by 5 bases and J by 4 bases, with 5 bases of the junction left unmatched. CDR1 and CDR2 from the germline V gene are SGHTA and FQGNSA.

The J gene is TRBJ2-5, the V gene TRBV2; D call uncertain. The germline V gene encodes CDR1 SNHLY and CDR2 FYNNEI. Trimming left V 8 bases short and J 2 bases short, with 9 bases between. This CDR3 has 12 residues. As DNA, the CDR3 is TGTGCCAGCGGTCTGGGACAAGAGACCCAGTACTTC. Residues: CASGLGQETQYF.

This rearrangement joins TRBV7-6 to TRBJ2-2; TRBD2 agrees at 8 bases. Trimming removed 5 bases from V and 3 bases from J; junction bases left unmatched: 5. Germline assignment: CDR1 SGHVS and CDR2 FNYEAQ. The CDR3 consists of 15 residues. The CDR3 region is CASSRGGPHTGELFF. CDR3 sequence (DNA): TGTGCCAGCAGCCGGGGGGGGCCGCACACCGGGGAGCTGTTTTTT.

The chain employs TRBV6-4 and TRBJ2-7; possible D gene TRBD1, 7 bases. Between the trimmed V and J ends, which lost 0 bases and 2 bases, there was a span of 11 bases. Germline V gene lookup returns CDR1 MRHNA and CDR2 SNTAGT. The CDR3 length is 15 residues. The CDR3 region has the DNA TGTGCCAGCAGTGACTCGACAGGGAGGCCCTACGAGCAGTACGTC. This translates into CASSDSTGRPYEQYV.

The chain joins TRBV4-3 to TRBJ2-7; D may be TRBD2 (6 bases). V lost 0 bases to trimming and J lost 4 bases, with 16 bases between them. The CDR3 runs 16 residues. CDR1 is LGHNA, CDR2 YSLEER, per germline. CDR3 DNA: TGCGCCAGCAGCCAAGAAGGAAGGGAGGACGGTTACGAGCAGTACGTC. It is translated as CASSQEGREDGYEQYV.